One sample yielded the 15 T cell receptor beta chains listed below, sequenced in a study of blood T cell repertoires in COVID-19. Sequencing used immunoSEQ multiplex PCR; TCRdb keeps in-frame clones, though not all of them. This table has roughly 120,000 clones, roughly nine tenths appearing once. Source material: peripheral blood. These receptors came from a man between 65 and 85 years old with active or convalescent COVID-19.

The chain couples TRBV7-9 to TRBJ2-2, with no clear D. The CDR3 has 14 amino acids. The V end lost 5 bases, the J end lost 0 bases, and 7 bases lay between the germline ends. The germline V gene has CDR1 SEHNR and CDR2 FQNEAQ (reference sequence). The CDR3 DNA reads TGTGCCAGCAGCCAACGGGCGAACACCGGGGAGCTGTTTTTT. Translated, it gives CASSQRANTGELFF. Complete variable domain (other parts from reference TRBV7-9 and TRBJ2-2): DTGVSQNPRHKITKRGQNVTFRCDPISEHNRLYWYRQTLGQGPEFLTYFQNEAQLEKSRLLSDRFSAERPKGSFSTLEIQRTEQGDSAMYLCASSQRANTGELFFGEGSRLTVL.

The chain combines TRBV7-2 with TRBJ1-3; D is possibly TRBD1 (5 bases). This CDR3 is 16 amino acids long. CDR1 is SGHTA, CDR2 FQGNSA, per germline. V was trimmed by 6 bases and J by 1 base, leaving 16 bases between them. For the CDR3, the DNA is TGTGCCAGCAGTAGTGGAGTGGGGGGGTCTGGAAACACCATATATTTT. Its translation is CASSSGVGGSGNTIYF.

The chain carries TRBV14 and TRBJ2-7, with D maybe TRBD2 (6 bases). This CDR3 spans 15 amino acids. V was pared by 1 base and J by 5 bases, with 15 bases between. CDR1 and CDR2 from the germline V gene are SGHDN and FVKESK. The CDR3 region is CASSQGLTSYDEQYF. In nucleotides, the CDR3 is TGTGCCAGCAGCCAAGGCCTAACTAGCTACGACGAGCAGTACTTC. Full variable domain (outside the CDR3, taken from reference TRBV14 and TRBJ2-7): EAGVTQFPSHSVIEKGQTVTLRCDPISGHDNLYWYRRVMGKEIKFLLHFVKESKQDESGMPNNRFLAERTGGTYSTLKVQPAELEDSGVYFCASSQGLTSYDEQYFGPGTRLTVT.

The chain has TRBV24-1 and TRBJ1-2, with TRBD1 matching over 8 bases. CDR1 KGHDR and CDR2 SFDVKD come from the germline V gene. This CDR3 spans 15 amino acids. The V segment lost 1 base and the J segment 7 bases; nucleotides outside the gene matches: 7. The CDR3 DNA follows: TGTGCCACCAGTGATTTTGGGGCAGGGGGCAGTGGCTACACCTTC. Translated: CATSDFGAGGSGYTF.

This chain links TRBV6-1 with TRBJ2-7; perhaps TRBD1 as D (6 bases). The V and J ends lost 6 bases and 0 bases respectively, with 12 bases between them. CDR3 size: 14 residues. The germline V gene encodes CDR1 MNHNS and CDR2 SASEGT. The CDR3 DNA sequence: TGTGCCAGCAGACGGGACATCAGCTCCTACGAGCAGTACTTC. Protein sequence: CASRRDISSYEQYF.

V usage is TRBV5-1 and J usage is TRBJ2-5, with D possibly matching TRBD1 (6 bases). The CDR3 covers 14 residues. Germline loops: CDR1 SGHRS, CDR2 YFSETQ. The V and J ends lost 9 bases and 2 bases respectively, with 17 bases between them. The CDR3 protein is CAIQNRDTQETQYF. In nucleotides, the CDR3 is TGCGCCATCCAGAACCGGGACACACAAGAGACCCAGTACTTC.

The V gene is TRBV3-1 (or the pseudogene TRBV3-2), the J gene TRBJ1-6, with D possibly being TRBD1 (5 bases). The ends were cut back, 4 bases at V and 5 bases at J, with 15 bases in the middle. The CDR3 consists of 16 residues. Germline values: CDR1 LGHDT, CDR2 YNNKEL (reference sequence). Here the CDR3 reads CASSLRGGLNNSPLHF. DNA of the CDR3: TGTGCCAGCAGCCTTCGCGGGGGACTGAATAATTCACCCCTCCACTTT.

The chain joins TRBV6-5 to TRBJ1-4; D is ambiguous. Germline V gene lookup returns CDR1 MNHEY and CDR2 SVGAGI. V was clipped by 5 bases and J by 0 bases, with 10 bases between them. The CDR3 is made up of 15 amino acids. The CDR3 protein is CASSPLYATNEKLFF. The CDR3 bases are TGTGCCAGCAGTCCCCTTTATGCAACTAATGAAAAACTGTTTTTT.

This clone was found a few times. This chain links TRBV6-1 with TRBJ1-2; weak D call: TRBD1 (6 bases). The V and J ends lost 1 base and 4 bases respectively, with 13 bases between them. Looked up from germline, CDR1 is MNHNS and CDR2 is SASEGT. The CDR3 runs to 15 residues. CDR3 in DNA: TGTGCCAGCAGTGAAGGAGGACAGCCGATCTATGGCTACACCTTC. This encodes CASSEGGQPIYGYTF.

Here the CDR3 reads CAWSGGRVSNQPQHF. CDR3 DNA: TGTGCCTGGAGTGGGGGCAGGGTGAGCAATCAGCCCCAGCATTTT. This rearrangement joins TRBV30 to TRBJ1-5; TRBD1 might be the D (5 bases). This CDR3 comprises 15 residues. Germline values: CDR1 GTSNPN, CDR2 SVGIG (reference sequence). V dropped 1 base and J dropped 1 base, with 11 bases sitting between them.

This chain links TRBV7-2 with TRBJ1-2; 8 nucleotides line up with TRBD1. With V trimmed by 5 bases and J by 4 bases, 6 bases remained unmatched. There are 14 residues in the CDR3. In germline, CDR1 is SGHTA, CDR2 FQGNSA. Written as DNA, the CDR3 is TGTGCCAGCAGCCCCGGACAGGGCGGCTATGGCTACACCTTC. This codes for CASSPGQGGYGYTF.

V and J are TRBV5-4 and TRBJ1-1, with 10 bases identical to TRBD1. Germline assignment: CDR1 SGHNT and CDR2 YYREEE (reference sequence). The junction had 6 bases not matched to a gene; V was cut back by 4 bases and J by 3 bases. The CDR3 loop spans 15 amino acids. As DNA, the CDR3 is TGTGCCAGCAGCCGGACCGGGACAGGGGACACTGAAGCTTTCTTT. Translation gives CASSRTGTGDTEAFF. The full variable domain, with the rest looked up from reference TRBV5-4 and TRBJ1-1, is ETGVTQSPTHLIKTRGQQVTLRCSSQSGHNTVSWYQQALGQGPQFIFQYYREEENGRGNFPPRFSGLQFPNYSSELNVNALELDDSALYLCASSRTGTGDTEAFFGQGTRLTVV.

V usage is TRBV19 and J usage is TRBJ2-1; 13 bases match TRBD2. The V and J ends lost 4 bases and 9 bases, in that order; junction bases with no gene match: 6. This CDR3 region has 15 residues. Germline V lookup: CDR1 LNHDA, CDR2 SQIVND (reference sequence). The CDR3 coding sequence is TGTGCCAGTAGTAGGGGACTAGCGGGAAGGGTTGAGCAGTTCTTC. This gives the protein CASSRGLAGRVEQFF.

V usage is TRBV24-1 and J usage is TRBJ2-1, with 7 bases aligning to TRBD2. Losses at the gene ends were 4 bases for V and 8 bases for J; bases not matched to a gene: 7. Looked up from germline, CDR1 is KGHDR and CDR2 is SFDVKD. The CDR3 totals 14 residues. The CDR3, as DNA: TGTGCCACCAGTGACCCCGGACTAGGCGATGAGCAGTTCTTC. It encodes CATSDPGLGDEQFF.

Comment on this clone: At the DNA level, this CDR3 is encoded by other sequences in the same sample as well. This chain connects TRBV6-5 to TRBJ1-2; TRBD1 matches at 7 bases. Germline CDR1 and CDR2: MNHEY and SVGAGI. V was pared by 2 bases and J by 4 bases, with 4 bases of the junction left unmatched. The CDR3 runs to 14 residues. The CDR3 DNA reads as TGTGCCAGCAGTTACGGGACAGTACCCTATGGCTACACCTTC. It codes for CASSYGTVPYGYTF.